The 26 T cell receptor beta chains reported below all come from one sample, sequenced in a study of shared clonotypes between healthy human individuals. Using immunoSEQ multiplex PCR, the repertoire was profiled, and TCRdb retains in-frame clones only, with some absent. Here the sample spans under 1,100,000 clones, about three quarters being singletons. The material sequenced was memory CD4+ T cells sorted from blood. Subset: CD45RA-negative fraction. Source of these receptors: a man aged 18 to 29 in good health.

This clone was detected once. Within the sample, other DNA sequences also encode this same CDR3. V gene TRBV6-1 combines with J gene TRBJ2-3; D gene uncertain. The CDR3 runs to 13 residues. Germline V gene lookup returns CDR1 MNHNS and CDR2 SASEGT. V was trimmed by 6 bases and J by 0 bases, leaving 7 bases between them. The CDR3, as DNA: TGTGCCAGCAGGAAGACTAGCACAGATACGCAGTATTTT. Amino acid sequence: CASRKTSTDTQYF.

The genes are TRBV5-5 and TRBJ2-3; TRBD1 matches at 7 bases. The CDR3 covers 16 residues. V was pared by 4 bases and J by 4 bases, with 12 bases of the junction left unmatched. The germline CDR1 and CDR2 sequences are SGHKS and YYEKEE (reference sequence). Here the CDR3 DNA reads TGTGCCAGCAGCCCCAGACAGGGACATAGCGCAGATACGCAGTATTTT. Its translation: CASSPRQGHSADTQYF.

This clone came up a few times. The rearrangement joins TRBV7-3 to TRBJ2-7, with D perhaps matching TRBD1 (5 bases). Germline CDR1 and CDR2: SGHTA and FQGTGA. Trimming took off 4 bases at V and 0 bases at J, with 7 bases between the two ends. The CDR3 is made up of 13 amino acids. The CDR3 DNA reads TGTGCCAGCAGCTCGACAGCCTCCTACGAGCAGTACTTC. It translates to CASSSTASYEQYF.

On this clone itself: The same CDR3 can be traced to other DNA sequences in this sample. CDR3 loop: CASSPQSMNTEAFF. The CDR3 coding sequence is TGTGCCAGCTCACCCCAGAGCATGAACACTGAAGCTTTCTTT. The genes are TRBV18 and TRBJ1-1; no firm D call. The CDR3 is 14 residues long. Germline CDR1 KGHSH, CDR2 LQKENI. V was pared by 3 bases and J by 0 bases, with 8 bases between.

As DNA, the CDR3 is TGTGCCTGGACCGACAGGGGATACGAGCAGTACTTC. Encoded protein: CAWTDRGYEQYF. The rearrangement links TRBV30 to TRBJ2-5; 8 bases agree with TRBD1. The J call may be in error: the DNA end matches TRBJ2-7 better. From germline, CDR1 is GTSNPN and CDR2 SVGIG (reference sequence). CDR3 size: 12 residues.

This clone has more than one count but fewer than ten. V usage is TRBV5-1 and J usage is TRBJ1-6; TRBD1 aligns across 7 bases. Per the germline V gene, CDR1 is SGHRS and CDR2 is YFSETQ. The J segment lost 10 bases and the V segment lost 4 bases, leaving 14 bases of the junction unmatched. This CDR3 is built from 16 residues. The CDR3, as DNA: TGCGCCAGCAGCCTTCGCGGGGCAGGGGGAGGATCACCCCTCCACTTT. It yields the protein CASSLRGAGGGSPLHF.

This rearrangement joins TRBV4-1 to TRBJ1-6, with 7 positions matching TRBD1. Germline V CDR1 and CDR2: MGHRA, YSYEKL. The CDR3 has 15 amino acids. The V gene end was trimmed by 0 bases and the J gene end by 7 bases; junction bases not matched to a gene: 3. The CDR3 loop reads CASSQDQGGNSPLHF. CDR3 nucleotides: TGCGCCAGCAGCCAAGACCAGGGGGGGAATTCACCCCTCCACTTT.

The chain recombines TRBV30 with TRBJ2-3, with TRBD2 matching over 7 bases. Germline V lookup: CDR1 GTSNPN, CDR2 SVGIG (reference sequence). The CDR3 has 14 residues. With 5 bases clipped from V and 4 bases from J, the junction kept 9 bases outside the gene matches. CDR3 region: CAWDPGGSADTQYF. DNA for the CDR3: TGTGCCTGGGACCCGGGGGGATCGGCAGATACGCAGTATTTT.

The CDR3 coding sequence is TGTGCCGTCTCACAGGGGATTGACTATGGCTACACCTTC. Its translation is CAVSQGIDYGYTF. The chain uses TRBV27 and TRBJ1-2; 7 bases map to TRBD1. Trimming took 11 bases from V and 3 from J; bases not matched to a gene: 9. There are 13 residues in the CDR3. Germline V gives CDR1 MNHEY, CDR2 SMNVEV (reference sequence).

A word on this clone: The same CDR3 arises from other DNA sequences in this sample as well. The chain carries TRBV18 and TRBJ2-7; TRBD1 agrees at 7 bases. CDR3 length: 13 residues. J lost 2 bases, V lost 6 bases, and 4 bases had no gene match. Germline values: CDR1 KGHSH, CDR2 LQKENI. The CDR3 nucleotides are TGTGCCAGCTCTCGACAGGGCCCCTACGAGCAGTACTTC. The encoded protein is CASSRQGPYEQYF.

V usage is TRBV11-2 and J usage is TRBJ2-1, with 8 bases lining up with TRBD2. Germline V CDR1 and CDR2: SGHAT, FQNNGV. The CDR3 loop spans 18 amino acids. The V and J ends lost 5 bases and 5 bases, in that order; junction bases with no gene match: 17. The CDR3 region is CASSPLGYGRAPNNEQFF. In DNA, the CDR3 is TGTGCCAGCAGCCCCCTCGGATACGGGAGGGCCCCAAACAATGAGCAGTTCTTC. Together with reference TRBV11-2 and TRBJ2-1, the CDR3 gives the full variable domain: EAGVAQSPRYKIIEKRQSVAFWCNPISGHATLYWYQQILGQGPKLLIQFQNNGVVDDSQLPKDRFSAERLKGVDSTLKIQPAKLEDSAVYLCASSPLGYGRAPNNEQFFGPGTRLTVL.

The chain joins TRBV28 to TRBJ2-5, with D hard to call. Trimming took 3 bases from V and 0 from J, leaving 11 bases between them. Germline values: CDR1 MDHEN, CDR2 SYDVKM. The CDR3 contains 15 residues. The CDR3 is CASSFARPYQETQYF. The CDR3 bases are TGTGCCAGCAGTTTCGCCAGACCGTACCAAGAGACCCAGTACTTC.

The chain employs TRBV19 and TRBJ2-1; D unclear. Trimming shortened V by 4 bases and J by 5 bases, and 3 bases separated the two germline ends. The CDR3 runs to 11 residues. CDR1 and CDR2 (germline): LNHDA, SQIVND (reference sequence). CDR3 nucleotides: TGTGCCAGTAGTAAGAACAATGAGCAGTTCTTC. Protein sequence: CASSKNNEQFF.

This clone was seen just once. The chain joins TRBV5-1 to TRBJ1-1, with D unclear. Germline CDR1 SGHRS, CDR2 YFSETQ. CDR3 length: 12 residues. V was clipped by 1 base and J by 1 base, with 2 bases between them. The DNA for the CDR3 is TGCGCCAGCAGCTTGCGGAACACTGAAGCTTTCTTT. This sequence encodes CASSLRNTEAFF.

The chain employs TRBV9 and TRBJ2-1, with D possibly being TRBD2 (5 bases). Germline V gene sequence: CDR1 SGDLS, CDR2 YYNGEE. V gave up 3 bases and J gave up 10 bases, with 17 bases separating them. This CDR3 has 14 residues. The CDR3 region is CASSARTGFGEQFF. CDR3 DNA sequence: TGTGCCAGCAGCGCCAGGACTGGGTTTGGGGAGCAGTTCTTC.

This clone has only a few counts. The CDR3 coding sequence is TGTGCCAGTAGTACCAACTTCCTCCTGACAGGTTGGTGGAGCAATCAGCCCCAGCATTTT. Residues: CASSTNFLLTGWWSNQPQHF. This chain links TRBV19 with TRBJ1-5; tentatively, D is TRBD1 (6 bases). This CDR3 contains 20 residues. V was cut by 4 bases and J by 1 base, with 26 bases left in between. Germline-derived CDR1 and CDR2 are LNHDA and SQIVND (reference sequence).

The V call is TRBV7-8, the J call TRBJ1-4; the D is unclear. Germline CDR1 reads SGHVS; CDR2 reads FQNEAQ. V dropped 5 bases and J dropped 5 bases, with 15 bases sitting between them. This CDR3 is 15 amino acids long. Here the CDR3 DNA reads TGTGCCAGCAGCCCCAGGCCAGCCGAGAATGAAAAACTGTTTTTT. Translated, it gives CASSPRPAENEKLFF.

V is TRBV5-1 and J is TRBJ1-6, with D unresolved. Germline CDR1 and CDR2: SGHRS and YFSETQ. The CDR3 sequence is 15 residues long. V lost 3 bases, J lost 1 base, and 8 bases lay in between. The CDR3 DNA sequence: TGCGCCAGCAGCTCCTGGGGTTCCTATAATTCACCCCTCCACTTT. Protein sequence: CASSSWGSYNSPLHF.

The V and J genes are TRBV7-3 and TRBJ1-2; D perhaps matches TRBD1 (5 bases). V shed 5 bases and J shed 4 bases, with 14 bases lying between them. The CDR3 has 14 residues. The germline gives CDR1 SGHTA, CDR2 FQGTGA. The CDR3 region is CASSATGGGYGYTF. CDR3 nucleotides: TGTGCCAGCAGCGCGACGGGGGGTGGCTATGGCTACACCTTC.

V gene TRBV18 combines with J gene TRBJ1-2; D unresolved. The CDR3 consists of 12 residues. V was trimmed by 0 bases and J by 6 bases, leaving 5 bases between them. In germline, CDR1 is KGHSH, CDR2 LQKENI. DNA of the CDR3: TGTGCCAGCTCACCACCGGAGGATGGCTACACCTTC. Amino acids: CASSPPEDGYTF.

As to this clone: Distinct nucleotide sequences in the sample also encode this CDR3. The chain links TRBV7-9 to TRBJ1-2; unclear D gene. This CDR3 contains 15 residues. V was shortened by 0 bases and J by 2 bases, with 10 bases between the two germline ends. Looked up from germline, CDR1 is SEHNR and CDR2 is FQNEAQ (reference sequence). The CDR3 DNA follows: TGTGCCAGCAGCTTAGCTCCGGGAGGCAACTATGGCTACACCTTC. Its protein is CASSLAPGGNYGYTF.

The chain is built from TRBV25-1 and TRBJ1-2; D is perhaps TRBD1 (5 bases). Germline V lookup: CDR1 MGHDK, CDR2 SYGVNS. The V and J ends lost 2 bases and 3 bases respectively, with 10 bases between them. The CDR3 contains 14 residues. The DNA of the CDR3 is TGTGCCAGCAGTGAACAGGGTATTCACTATGGCTACACCTTC. Protein: CASSEQGIHYGYTF.

V and J are TRBV5-1 and TRBJ2-3; 8 bases line up with TRBD1. Germline V gene lookup returns CDR1 SGHRS and CDR2 YFSETQ. CDR3 length: 14 residues. The V gene end was trimmed by 3 bases and the J gene end by 4 bases; junction bases not matched to a gene: 4. Here the CDR3 DNA reads TGCGCCAGCAGCTCGGACAGGGAGGCAGATACGCAGTATTTT. Residues: CASSSDREADTQYF.

The chain recombines TRBV6-1 with TRBJ2-7; 10 nucleotides line up with TRBD2. The CDR3 extends over 15 amino acids. Germline CDR1 reads MNHNS; CDR2 reads SASEGT. J lost 4 bases, V lost 8 bases, and 11 bases had no gene match. The CDR3 bases are TGTGCCAGCTCGGGCTCGAGCGGGGGGGCTTACGAGCAGTACTTC. This gives the protein CASSGSSGGAYEQYF.

The CDR3 nucleotides are TGTGCCATCAGTGAGTCGACTCGCTTTAGCGGGGGGCGCACAGATACGCAGTATTTT. It yields the protein CAISESTRFSGGRTDTQYF. V is TRBV10-3 and J is TRBJ2-3, with 10 bases aligning to TRBD2. J lost 1 base, V lost 0 bases, and 10 bases had no gene match. CDR1 and CDR2 (germline): ENHRY, SYGVKD. This CDR3 spans 19 amino acids.

V and J are TRBV7-2 and TRBJ2-2; either TRBD1 or TRBD2 may supply D (6 bases each). Germline-derived CDR1 and CDR2 are SGHTA and FQGNSA. The CDR3 contains 16 residues. V lost 5 bases and J 5 bases, leaving 18 bases between the germline ends. CDR3 amino acids: CASSAGGGRGTGELFF. CDR3 DNA: TGTGCCAGCAGCGCCGGAGGGGGGCGAGGAACCGGGGAGCTGTTTTTT. The full variable domain, completed using reference TRBV7-2 and TRBJ2-2, is GAGVSQSPSNKVTEKGKDVELRCDPISGHTALYWYRQSLGQGLEFLIYFQGNSAPDKSGLPSDRFSAERTGGSVSTLTIQRTQQEDSAVYLCASSAGGGRGTGELFFGEGSRLTVL.